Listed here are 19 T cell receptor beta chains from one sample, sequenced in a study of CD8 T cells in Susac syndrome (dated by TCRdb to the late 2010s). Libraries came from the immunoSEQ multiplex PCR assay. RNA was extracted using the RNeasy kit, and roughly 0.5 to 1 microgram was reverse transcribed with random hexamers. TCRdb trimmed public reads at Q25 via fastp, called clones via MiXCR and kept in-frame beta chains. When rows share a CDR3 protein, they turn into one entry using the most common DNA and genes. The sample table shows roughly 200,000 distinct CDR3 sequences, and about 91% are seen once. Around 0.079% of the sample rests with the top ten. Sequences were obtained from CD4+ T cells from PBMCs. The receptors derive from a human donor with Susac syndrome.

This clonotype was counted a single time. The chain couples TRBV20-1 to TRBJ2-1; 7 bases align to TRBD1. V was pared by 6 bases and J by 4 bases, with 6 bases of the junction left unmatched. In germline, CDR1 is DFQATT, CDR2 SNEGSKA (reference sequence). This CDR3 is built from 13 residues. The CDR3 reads CSARGQPYNEQFF. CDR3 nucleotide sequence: TGCAGTGCGAGGGGACAGCCATACAATGAGCAGTTCTTC.

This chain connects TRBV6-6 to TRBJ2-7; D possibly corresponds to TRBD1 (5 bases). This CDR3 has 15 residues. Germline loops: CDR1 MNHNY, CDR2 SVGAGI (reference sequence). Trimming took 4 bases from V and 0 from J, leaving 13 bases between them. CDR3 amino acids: CASSFIDSSSYEQYF. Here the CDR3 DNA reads TGTGCCAGCAGTTTCATCGACAGTAGCTCCTACGAGCAGTACTTC.

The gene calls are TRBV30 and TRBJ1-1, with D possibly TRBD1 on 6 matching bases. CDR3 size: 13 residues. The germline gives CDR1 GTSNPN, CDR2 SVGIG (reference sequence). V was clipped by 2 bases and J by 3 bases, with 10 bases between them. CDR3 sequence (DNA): TGTGCCTGGAGTAGAGGGGGGCACACTGAAGCTTTCTTT. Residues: CAWSRGGHTEAFF.

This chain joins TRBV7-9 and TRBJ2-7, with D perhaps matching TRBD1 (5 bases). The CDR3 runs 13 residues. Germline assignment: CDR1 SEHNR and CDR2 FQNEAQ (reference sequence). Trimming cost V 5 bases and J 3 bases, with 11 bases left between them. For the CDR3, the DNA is TGTGCCAGCAGCAGTCTCAGGGTCTACGAGCAGTACTTC. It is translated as CASSSLRVYEQYF.

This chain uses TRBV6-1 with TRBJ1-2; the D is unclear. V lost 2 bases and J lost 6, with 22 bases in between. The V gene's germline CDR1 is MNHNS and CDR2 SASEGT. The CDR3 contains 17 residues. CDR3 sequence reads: CASSELSFLGFSDGYTF. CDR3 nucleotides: TGTGCCAGCAGTGAACTCAGCTTTTTAGGTTTTAGCGATGGCTACACCTTC.

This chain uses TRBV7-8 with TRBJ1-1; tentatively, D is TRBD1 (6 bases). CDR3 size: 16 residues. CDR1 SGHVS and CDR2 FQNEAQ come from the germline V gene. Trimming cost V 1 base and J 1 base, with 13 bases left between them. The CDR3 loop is CASSLGVSGENTEAFF. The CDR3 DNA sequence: TGTGCCAGCAGCTTAGGGGTCTCAGGGGAGAACACTGAAGCTTTCTTT.

The CDR3 reads CASSQDMSGGSISTF. The CDR3 DNA follows: TGTGCCAGCAGCCAAGATATGTCGGGTGGCAGTATAAGCACCTTC. The gene calls are TRBV4-2 and TRBJ1-2, with D hard to call. The CDR3 totals 15 residues. Looked up from germline, CDR1 is LGHNA and CDR2 is YNFKEQ. The V gene lost 0 bases and the J gene lost 13 bases, with 21 bases spanning the gap.

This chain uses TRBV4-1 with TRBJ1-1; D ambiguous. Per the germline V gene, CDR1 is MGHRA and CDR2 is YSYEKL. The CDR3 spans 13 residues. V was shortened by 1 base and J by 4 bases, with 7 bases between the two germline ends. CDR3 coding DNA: TGCGCCAGCAGCCAAGCACCGAGCACTGAAGCTTTCTTT. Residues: CASSQAPSTEAFF.

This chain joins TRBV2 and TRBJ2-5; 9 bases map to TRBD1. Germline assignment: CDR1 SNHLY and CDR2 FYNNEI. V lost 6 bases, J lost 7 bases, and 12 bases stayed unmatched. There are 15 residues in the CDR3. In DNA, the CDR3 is TGTGCCAGCAGAGGGGGACAGGGAGTGCGCGGGACCCAGTACTTC. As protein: CASRGGQGVRGTQYF.

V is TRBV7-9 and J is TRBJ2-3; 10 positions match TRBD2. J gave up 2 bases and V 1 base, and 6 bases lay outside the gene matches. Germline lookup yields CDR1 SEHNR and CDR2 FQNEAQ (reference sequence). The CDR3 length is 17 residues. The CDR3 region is CASSLVPSGGFTDTQYF. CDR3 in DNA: TGTGCCAGCAGCTTAGTCCCTAGCGGGGGCTTCACAGATACGCAGTATTTT.

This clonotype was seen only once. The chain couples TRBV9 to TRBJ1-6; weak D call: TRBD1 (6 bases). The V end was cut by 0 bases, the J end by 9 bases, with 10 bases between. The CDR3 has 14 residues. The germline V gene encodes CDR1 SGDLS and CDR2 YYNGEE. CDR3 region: CASSVVGRGSPLHF. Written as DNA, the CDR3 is TGTGCCAGCAGCGTAGTGGGCAGGGGTTCACCCCTCCACTTT.

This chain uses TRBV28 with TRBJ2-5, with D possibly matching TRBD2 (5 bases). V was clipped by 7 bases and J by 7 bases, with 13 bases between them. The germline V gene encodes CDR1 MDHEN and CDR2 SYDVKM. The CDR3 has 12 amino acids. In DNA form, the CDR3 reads TGTGCCAGCACGGCCCAAAGCGGGACCCAGTACTTC. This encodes CASTAQSGTQYF. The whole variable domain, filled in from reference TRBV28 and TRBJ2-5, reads DVKVTQSSRYLVKRTGEKVFLECVQDMDHENMFWYRQDPGLGLRLIYFSYDVKMKEKGDIPEGYSVSREKKERFSLILESASTNQTSMYLCASTAQSGTQYFGPGTRLLVL.

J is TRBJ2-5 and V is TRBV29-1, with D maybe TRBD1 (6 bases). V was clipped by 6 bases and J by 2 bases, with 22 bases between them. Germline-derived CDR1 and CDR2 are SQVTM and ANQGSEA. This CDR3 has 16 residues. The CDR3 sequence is CSVTGQSLPTQETQYF. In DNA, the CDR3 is TGCAGCGTAACGGGACAAAGTCTCCCAACGCAAGAGACCCAGTACTTC.

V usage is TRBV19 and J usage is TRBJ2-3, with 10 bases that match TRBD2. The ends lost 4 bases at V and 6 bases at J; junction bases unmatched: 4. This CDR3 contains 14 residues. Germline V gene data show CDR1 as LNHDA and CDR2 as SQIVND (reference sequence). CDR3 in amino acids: CASSTSGRGDTQYF. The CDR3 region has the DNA TGTGCCAGTAGTACTAGCGGGAGAGGGGATACGCAGTATTTT. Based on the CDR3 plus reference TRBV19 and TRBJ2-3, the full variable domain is DGGITQSPKYLFRKEGQNVTLSCEQNLNHDAMYWYRQDPGQGLRLIYYSQIVNDFQKGDIAEGYSVSREKKESFPLTVTSAQKNPTAFYLCASSTSGRGDTQYFGPGTRLTVL.

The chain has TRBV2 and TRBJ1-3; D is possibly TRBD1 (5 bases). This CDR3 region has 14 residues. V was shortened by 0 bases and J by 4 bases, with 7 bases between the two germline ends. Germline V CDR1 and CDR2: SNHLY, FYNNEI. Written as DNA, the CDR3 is TGTGCCAGCAGTGAAGCTCCAGGGGGAAACACCATATATTTT. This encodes CASSEAPGGNTIYF.

CDR3 loop: CASSWTSGGLGANVLTF. CDR3 DNA sequence: TGCGCCAGCAGCTGGACTAGCGGGGGGCTAGGGGCCAACGTCCTGACTTTC. The chain combines TRBV5-1 with TRBJ2-6, with TRBD2 matching over 14 bases. There are 17 residues in the CDR3. The V and J ends lost 3 bases and 4 bases, in that order; junction bases with no gene match: 3. Germline V lookup: CDR1 SGHRS, CDR2 YFSETQ.

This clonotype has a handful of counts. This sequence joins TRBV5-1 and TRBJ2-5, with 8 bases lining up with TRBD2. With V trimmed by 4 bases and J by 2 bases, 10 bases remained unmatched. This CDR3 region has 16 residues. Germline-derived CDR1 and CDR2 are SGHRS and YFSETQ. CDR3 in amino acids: CASSPGLAANQETQYF. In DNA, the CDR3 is TGCGCCAGCAGCCCTGGACTAGCAGCGAATCAAGAGACCCAGTACTTC.

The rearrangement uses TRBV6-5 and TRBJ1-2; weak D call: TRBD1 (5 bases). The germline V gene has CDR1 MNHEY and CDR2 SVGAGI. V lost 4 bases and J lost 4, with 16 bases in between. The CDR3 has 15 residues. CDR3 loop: CASSSSGGASYGYTF. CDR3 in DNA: TGTGCCAGCAGTTCCTCAGGTGGGGCTAGCTATGGCTACACCTTC.

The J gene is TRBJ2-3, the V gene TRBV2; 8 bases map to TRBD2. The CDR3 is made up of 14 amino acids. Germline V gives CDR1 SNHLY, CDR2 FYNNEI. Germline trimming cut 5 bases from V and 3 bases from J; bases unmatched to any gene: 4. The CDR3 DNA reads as TGTGCCAGCAGTAGAGCGGGAGCGACAGATACGCAGTATTTT. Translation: CASSRAGATDTQYF.